The TCR beta chain described here comes from a study of blood T cell repertoires in COVID-19. Profiled with immunoSEQ multiplex PCR; TCRdb holds only in-frame clones, not every one. The data contain roughly 41,000 clones, over 80% of them seen just once; the ten biggest clones take up roughly 48%. The sequence was obtained from a woman of 80 years or more with acute or convalescent COVID-19. Sequencing was carried out using peripheral blood.

In nucleotides, the CDR3 is TGCGCCAGCAGCCCAAACCTTTCGGGAGGTACCGACGAGCAGTACTTC. Translated: CASSPNLSGGTDEQYF. The chain uses TRBV5-1 and TRBJ2-7; 7 nucleotides align to TRBD2. The V gene's germline CDR1 is SGHRS and CDR2 YFSETQ. The CDR3 has 16 residues. With 4 bases clipped from V and 5 bases from J, the junction kept 15 bases outside the gene matches.